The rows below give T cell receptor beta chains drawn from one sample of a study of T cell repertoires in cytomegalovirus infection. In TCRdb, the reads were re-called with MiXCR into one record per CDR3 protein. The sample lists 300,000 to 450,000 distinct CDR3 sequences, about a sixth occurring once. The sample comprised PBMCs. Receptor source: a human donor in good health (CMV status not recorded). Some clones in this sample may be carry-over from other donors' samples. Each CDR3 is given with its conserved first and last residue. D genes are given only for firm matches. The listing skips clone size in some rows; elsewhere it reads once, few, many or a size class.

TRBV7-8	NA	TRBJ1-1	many	CASSLLIGGTEAFF	TGTGCCAGCAGCTTACTGATCGGAGGCACTGAAGCTTTCTTT
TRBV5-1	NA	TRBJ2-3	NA	CASSSRRQARADTQYF	TGCGCCAGCAGCTCGCGGAGACAGGCGAGGGCAGATACGCAGTATTTT
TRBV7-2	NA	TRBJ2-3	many	CASSWPGGAPYF	TGTGCCAGCAGCTGGCCGGGGGGCGCCCCGTATTTT
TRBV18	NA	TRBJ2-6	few	CASSPTPPSGANVLTF	TGTGCCAGCTCACCGACCCCTCCCTCTGGGGCCAACGTCCTGACTTTC
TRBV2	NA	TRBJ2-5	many	CASSEQQTQETQYF	TGTGCCAGCAGTGAACAACAGACCCAAGAGACCCAGTACTTC
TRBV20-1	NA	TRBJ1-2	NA	CSARPRILGYTF	TGCAGTGCTCGTCCGCGGATTTTAGGCTACACCTTC
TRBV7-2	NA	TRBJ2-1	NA	CASSLGKLGEQFF	TGTGCCAGCAGCTTAGGGAAGCTAGGTGAGCAGTTCTTC
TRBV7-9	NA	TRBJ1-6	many	CASSFGLIAYNSPLHF	TGTGCCAGCAGCTTCGGGCTAATTGCCTATAATTCACCCCTCCACTTT
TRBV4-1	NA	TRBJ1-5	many	CASSLSLEQPQHF	TGCGCCAGCAGCCTCTCACTAGAACAGCCCCAGCATTTT
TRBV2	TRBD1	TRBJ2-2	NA	CASSDRDAGELFF	TGTGCCAGCAGCGACAGGGACGCCGGGGAGCTGTTTTTT
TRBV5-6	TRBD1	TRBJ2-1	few	CASSPPGWDRDEQFF	TGTGCCAGCAGCCCCCCGGGGTGGGACAGGGATGAGCAGTTCTTC
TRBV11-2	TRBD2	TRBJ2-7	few	CASSVPGGMSYEQYF	TGTGCCAGCAGCGTCCCGGGGGGGATGTCCTACGAGCAGTACTTC
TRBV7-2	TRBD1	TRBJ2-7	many	CASSLLSDRPSYEQYF	TGTGCCAGCAGCTTACTATCGGACAGGCCCTCCTACGAGCAGTACTTC
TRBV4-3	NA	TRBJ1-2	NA	CASSQETGRHVGYTF	TGCGCCAGCAGCCAAGAGACAGGAAGGCATGTCGGCTACACCTTC
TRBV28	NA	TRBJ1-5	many	CASSFGDGNQPQHF	TGTGCCAGCAGTTTCGGGGACGGAAATCAGCCCCAGCATTTT